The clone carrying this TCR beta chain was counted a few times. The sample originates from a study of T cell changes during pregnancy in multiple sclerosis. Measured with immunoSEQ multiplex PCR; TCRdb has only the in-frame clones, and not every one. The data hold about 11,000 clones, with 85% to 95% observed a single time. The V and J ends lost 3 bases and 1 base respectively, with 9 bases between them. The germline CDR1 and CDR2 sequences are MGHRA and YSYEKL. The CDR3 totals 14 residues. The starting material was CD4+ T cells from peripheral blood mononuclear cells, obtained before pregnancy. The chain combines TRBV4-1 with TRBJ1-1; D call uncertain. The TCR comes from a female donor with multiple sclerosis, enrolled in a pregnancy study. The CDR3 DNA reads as TGCGCCAGCAGCCAGCGGGGTCAGAACACTGAAGCTTTCTTT. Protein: CASSQRGQNTEAFF.